One and the same sample provided the 21 T cell receptor beta chains below, sequenced in a study of blood T cell repertoires in COVID-19. Generated by immunoSEQ multiplex PCR, the TCRdb table keeps only in-frame clones and is missing some. The repertoire holds around 250,000 clones, with about 84% as singletons. Sequenced input: PBMCs or T cells enriched from blood (not recorded which). These receptor sequences come from a woman in her fifties or sixties who had recovered from COVID-19.

This clone was detected a few times. This sequence joins TRBV30 and TRBJ1-5; perhaps TRBD1 as D (6 bases). V was pared by 1 base and J by 5 bases, with 12 bases between. Germline CDR1 and CDR2: GTSNPN and SVGIG (reference sequence). This CDR3 comprises 14 residues. In nucleotides, the CDR3 is TGTGCCTGGAGTGCCGGGACACGACATCAGCCCCAGCATTTT. Residues: CAWSAGTRHQPQHF.

The chain is built from TRBV24-1 and TRBJ2-3; 7 bases align to TRBD2. J gave up 0 bases and V 4 bases, and 9 bases lay outside the gene matches. Germline assignment: CDR1 KGHDR and CDR2 SFDVKD. The CDR3 is 17 residues long. The CDR3: CATSEPWGGFSTDTQYF. The DNA for the CDR3 is TGTGCCACCAGTGAGCCCTGGGGAGGGTTTAGCACAGATACGCAGTATTTT.

The table lists this clone with a few counts. J is TRBJ1-2 and V is TRBV3-1 (or the pseudogene TRBV3-2); 7 bases fit TRBD1. After removal of 5 bases from V and 7 bases from J, the junction contained 4 bases not matched to a gene. Per the germline V gene, CDR1 is LGHDT and CDR2 is YNNKEL (reference sequence). The length of the CDR3 is 12 residues. The CDR3 here is CASSGGTAGYTF. The CDR3 bases are TGTGCCAGCAGCGGCGGGACAGCTGGCTACACCTTC.

The V gene is TRBV7-9, the J gene TRBJ2-7, with 12 bases aligning to TRBD2. Per germline, CDR1 SEHNR and CDR2 FQNEAQ (reference sequence). V lost 5 bases and J lost 5; bases outside the gene matches: 7. CDR3 size: 15 residues. This CDR3 reads CASSPGLAGDDEQYF. Written as DNA, the CDR3 is TGTGCCAGCAGCCCGGGACTAGCGGGCGACGACGAGCAGTACTTC. Together with reference TRBV7-9 and TRBJ2-7, the CDR3 gives the full variable domain: DTGVSQNPRHKITKRGQNVTFRCDPISEHNRLYWYRQTLGQGPEFLTYFQNEAQLEKSRLLSDRFSAERPKGSFSTLEIQRTEQGDSAMYLCASSPGLAGDDEQYFGPGTRLTVT.

The chain uses TRBV29-1 and TRBJ2-5; a possible D gene is TRBD2 (6 bases). Germline CDR1 and CDR2: SQVTM and ANQGSEA. There are 10 residues in the CDR3. The ends were cut back, 5 bases at V and 7 bases at J, with 8 bases in the middle. The chain's CDR3 is CSVWGGTQYF. In DNA form, the CDR3 reads TGCAGCGTTTGGGGAGGGACCCAGTACTTC. Together with reference TRBV29-1 and TRBJ2-5, the CDR3 gives the full variable domain: SAVISQKPSRDICQRGTSLTIQCQVDSQVTMMFWYRQQPGQSLTLIATANQGSEATYESGFVIDKFPISRPNLTFSTLTVSNMSPEDSSIYLCSVWGGTQYFGPGTRLLVL.

The chain combines TRBV6-5 with TRBJ1-2; TRBD1 matches at 8 bases. Germline lookup yields CDR1 MNHEY and CDR2 SVGAGI. The CDR3 covers 14 residues. With 7 bases clipped from V and 8 bases from J, the junction kept 12 bases outside the gene matches. The CDR3 nucleotides are TGTGCCAGCACCAAAAGGGCGGACAGGGAAGGCTACACCTTC. This translates into CASTKRADREGYTF.

Remarks on this clone: Germline and junction disagree at one end, which may indicate a read error. V and J are TRBV7-7 and TRBJ2-2; no reliable D call. This CDR3 has 16 amino acids. The germline CDR1 and CDR2 sequences are SSHAT and FNYEAQ (reference sequence). The DNA for the CDR3 is TGTGCTAGCAGCTTAATGGTTGGCAGAAACACCGGGGAGCTGTTTTTT. It codes for CASSLMVGRNTGELFF.

The CDR3 DNA follows: TGTGCCAGCAGGTCTGGGCAATATGGCTACACCTTC. Translating it yields CASRSGQYGYTF. The chain combines TRBV9 with TRBJ1-2; D is undetermined. Trimming shortened V by 5 bases and J by 5 bases, and 10 bases separated the two germline ends. This CDR3 is 12 amino acids long. Germline values: CDR1 SGDLS, CDR2 YYNGEE. Variable domain in full (rest from reference TRBV9 and TRBJ1-2): DSGVTQTPKHLITATGQRVTLRCSPRSGDLSVYWYQQSLDQGLQFLIQYYNGEERAKGNILERFSAQQFPDLHSELNLSSLELGDSALYFCASRSGQYGYTFGSGTRLTVV.

This chain joins TRBV27 and TRBJ2-1; 10 bases match TRBD2. Germline lookup yields CDR1 MNHEY and CDR2 SMNVEV (reference sequence). V lost 6 bases to trimming and J lost 1 base; unmatched junction nucleotides: 3. CDR3 length: 15 amino acids. The CDR3 DNA reads TGTGCCAGCAGACCTAGCGGGAGTTCCTACAATGAGCAGTTCTTC. Protein: CASRPSGSSYNEQFF.

V usage is TRBV6-5 and J usage is TRBJ1-5; a possible D gene is TRBD1 (6 bases). Trimming took 6 bases from V and 0 from J, leaving 9 bases between them. CDR3 length: 14 residues. Looked up from germline, CDR1 is MNHEY and CDR2 is SVGAGI. The CDR3 is CASSRTVSNQPQHF. DNA for the CDR3: TGTGCCAGCAGCCGGACAGTTAGCAATCAGCCCCAGCATTTT.

This clone was observed a few times. This rearrangement joins TRBV5-1 to TRBJ1-4, with D unclear. This CDR3 region has 15 residues. Trimming took 3 bases from V and 11 from J, leaving 20 bases between them. Germline-derived CDR1 and CDR2 are SGHRS and YFSETQ. CDR3 in DNA: TGCGCCAGCAGCTCACTCGGGTCTCCTAGCGATAAACTGTTTTTT. This codes for CASSSLGSPSDKLFF.

The J gene is TRBJ2-1, the V gene TRBV2, with 10 bases fitting TRBD2. Germline V gene data show CDR1 as SNHLY and CDR2 as FYNNEI. This CDR3 contains 16 residues. With V trimmed by 6 bases and J by 5 bases, 10 bases remained unmatched. The CDR3: CASREPGLASHNEQFF. The DNA for the CDR3 is TGTGCCAGCAGGGAGCCGGGACTAGCGTCACACAATGAGCAGTTCTTC.

This clone was seen just once. V and J are TRBV5-6 and TRBJ2-3; weak D call: TRBD1 (5 bases). The V gene lost 4 bases and the J gene lost 6 bases, with 9 bases spanning the gap. The V gene's germline CDR1 is SGHDT and CDR2 YYEEEE. The CDR3 loop spans 12 amino acids. CDR3 coding DNA: TGTGCCAGCAGCGGGGCGTACGATACGCAGTATTTT. Translated, it gives CASSGAYDTQYF.

This chain links TRBV4-3 with TRBJ2-3; D gene ambiguous. This CDR3 has 16 amino acids. V dropped 1 base and J dropped 0 bases, with 11 bases sitting between them. Germline V gives CDR1 LGHNA, CDR2 YSLEER. The CDR3 here is CASSQVGGRSTDTQYF. DNA for the CDR3: TGCGCCAGCAGCCAAGTGGGTGGGCGCAGCACAGATACGCAGTATTTT.

J is TRBJ1-2 and V is TRBV27; 11 bases agree with TRBD1. Germline V gives CDR1 MNHEY, CDR2 SMNVEV (reference sequence). V gave up 6 bases and J gave up 0 bases; unmatched junction bases: 9. The CDR3 is 17 amino acids. The CDR3 spells CASSRAGQGASNYGYTF. Here the CDR3 DNA reads TGTGCCAGCAGCCGCGCAGGACAGGGGGCGTCTAACTATGGCTACACCTTC.

The rearrangement uses TRBV7-2 and TRBJ2-7, with 10 bases aligning to TRBD2. The ends lost 8 bases at V and 1 base at J; junction bases unmatched: 2. Germline V gene sequence: CDR1 SGHTA, CDR2 FQGNSA. The CDR3 covers 13 residues. CDR3 in DNA: TGTGCCAGCCGGACTAGCGGATCCTACGAGCAGTACTTC. The encoded protein is CASRTSGSYEQYF. Supplemented by reference TRBV7-2 and TRBJ2-7, the full variable domain reads GAGVSQSPSNKVTEKGKDVELRCDPISGHTALYWYRQSLGQGLEFLIYFQGNSAPDKSGLPSDRFSAERTGGSVSTLTIQRTQQEDSAVYLCASRTSGSYEQYFGPGTRLTVT.

The J gene is TRBJ1-5, the V gene TRBV30; 11 positions match TRBD1. V lost 2 bases and J lost 6; bases outside the gene matches: 6. CDR1 GTSNPN and CDR2 SVGIG come from the germline V gene (reference sequence). This CDR3 spans 15 amino acids. CDR3 coding DNA: TGTGCCTGGAGTACCGGGACAGGGGGGCGTCAGCCCCAGCATTTT. Amino acids: CAWSTGTGGRQPQHF.

The chain recombines TRBV5-4 with TRBJ2-2; TRBD1 aligns across 10 bases. Germline values: CDR1 SGHNT, CDR2 YYREEE (reference sequence). CDR3 size: 15 residues. V was pared by 3 bases and J by 6 bases, with 5 bases of the junction left unmatched. The CDR3 spells CASSYVGQGAGELFF. As DNA, the CDR3 is TGTGCCAGCAGCTACGTAGGACAGGGGGCCGGGGAGCTGTTTTTT.

The chain recombines TRBV5-5 with TRBJ2-7; D uncertain. This CDR3 is built from 11 residues. Trimming stripped 3 bases from V and 2 bases from J, with 3 bases between. CDR1 is SGHKS and CDR2 is YYEKEE in the germline V gene (reference sequence). Here the CDR3 reads CASSSTYEQYF. The CDR3 nucleotides read TGTGCCAGCAGCTCAACCTACGAGCAGTACTTC. Based on the CDR3 plus reference TRBV5-5 and TRBJ2-7, the full variable domain is DAGVTQSPTHLIKTRGQQVTLRCSPISGHKSVSWYQQVLGQGPQFIFQYYEKEERGRGNFPDRFSARQFPNYSSELNVNALLLGDSALYLCASSSTYEQYFGPGTRLTVT.

V usage is TRBV5-8 and J usage is TRBJ1-2; TRBD1 is a possible D gene (5 bases). The CDR3 runs 16 residues. Germline CDR1 and CDR2: SGHTS and YDEGEE. V dropped 3 bases and J dropped 0 bases, with 15 bases sitting between them. This CDR3 reads CASSSGDLWANYGYTF. Written as DNA, the CDR3 is TGTGCCAGCAGCTCGGGGGACCTTTGGGCTAACTATGGCTACACCTTC. The full variable domain, rest sourced from reference TRBV5-8 and TRBJ1-2, is EAGVTQSPTHLIKTRGQQATLRCSPISGHTSVYWYQQALGLGLQFLLWYDEGEERNRGNFPPRFSGRQFPNYSSELNVNALELEDSALYLCASSSGDLWANYGYTFGSGTRLTVV.

The chain employs TRBV7-2 and TRBJ1-5; 8 bases line up with TRBD1. This CDR3 comprises 15 residues. Germline trimming cut 0 bases from V and 11 bases from J; bases unmatched to any gene: 9. The germline CDR1 and CDR2 sequences are SGHTA and FQGNSA. CDR3 sequence (DNA): TGTGCCAGCAGCTTAGCCACCGGACAGGGTATGGCCCAGCATTTT. Translation: CASSLATGQGMAQHF.